One sample yielded the 5 T cell receptor beta chains listed below, sequenced in a study of blood T cell repertoires in COVID-19. Clones were read by immunoSEQ multiplex PCR, and TCRdb kept only the in-frame ones, dropping some. The profile covers about 16,000 clones, with around nine tenths appearing a single time and about 5% taken by the ten largest. Sequenced material: peripheral blood. The receptor set was obtained from a human donor in a cohort sampled during active COVID-19.

The J gene is TRBJ2-5, the V gene TRBV28; D possibly corresponds to TRBD2 (5 bases). The V end lost 6 bases, the J end lost 1 base, and 12 bases lay between the germline ends. The CDR3 extends over 14 amino acids. CDR1 MDHEN and CDR2 SYDVKM come from the germline V gene. CDR3 residues: CASSRGPAQETQYF. The CDR3 region has the DNA TGTGCCAGCAGCCGAGGGCCCGCCCAAGAGACCCAGTACTTC.

This clone was seen a single time. The CDR3 DNA sequence: TGTGCCAGCAGTATCGGACTAGCGGACACAGATACGCAGTATTTT. Residues: CASSIGLADTDTQYF. The rearrangement joins TRBV27 to TRBJ2-3, with 10 bases identical to TRBD2. V was clipped by 5 bases and J by 2 bases; unmatched bases: 4. Looked up from germline, CDR1 is MNHEY and CDR2 is SMNVEV (reference sequence). The CDR3 covers 15 residues.

This chain connects TRBV7-9 to TRBJ1-1; D not certain. Deletions cut 4 bases from V and 4 bases from J, with 10 bases between. Looked up from germline, CDR1 is SEHNR and CDR2 is FQNEAQ (reference sequence). The CDR3 totals 13 residues. CDR3 region: CASSSSGVTEAFF. CDR3 DNA: TGTGCCAGCAGCTCCTCGGGAGTCACTGAAGCTTTCTTT.

The rearrangement uses TRBV15 and TRBJ2-1; TRBD2 matches at 16 bases. This CDR3 has 18 residues. The junction had 5 bases not matched to a gene; V was cut back by 0 bases and J by 6 bases. The V gene's germline CDR1 is LNHNV and CDR2 YYDKDF (reference sequence). This CDR3 is CATSRDPGTSGRANEQFF. The CDR3 coding sequence is TGTGCCACCAGCAGAGATCCCGGGACTAGCGGGAGGGCCAATGAGCAGTTCTTC.

This clone was seen once. The J gene is TRBJ2-5, the V gene TRBV5-1; 9 nucleotides line up with TRBD2. The CDR3 covers 16 residues. Trimming at V came to 4 bases and at J to 5 bases, leaving 12 bases not matched to a gene. Germline CDR1 reads SGHRS; CDR2 reads YFSETQ. DNA of the CDR3: TGCGCCAGCAGCCTTACGGTAGCGGGAGAGGGGGAGACCCAGTACTTC. It yields the protein CASSLTVAGEGETQYF.